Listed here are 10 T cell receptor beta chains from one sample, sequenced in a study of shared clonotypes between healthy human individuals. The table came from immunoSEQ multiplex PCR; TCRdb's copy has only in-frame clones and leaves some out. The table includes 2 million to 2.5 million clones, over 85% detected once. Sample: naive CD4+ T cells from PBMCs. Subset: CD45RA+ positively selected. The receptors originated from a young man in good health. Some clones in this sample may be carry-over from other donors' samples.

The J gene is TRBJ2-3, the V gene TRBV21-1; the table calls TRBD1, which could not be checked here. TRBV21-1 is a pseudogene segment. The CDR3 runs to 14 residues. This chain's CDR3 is CASSKNSGGETQYF. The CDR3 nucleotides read TGTGCCAGCAGCAAAAATTCAGGGGGCGAGACGCAGTATTTT.

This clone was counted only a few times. In DNA form, the CDR3 reads TGCGCCAGCAGTGAGTCAAGGGTCCACGAGCAGTACTTC. Its protein is CASSESRVHEQYF. The J gene is TRBJ2-7, the V gene TRBV10-1, with D uncertain. The CDR3 is made up of 13 amino acids. The V end lost 0 bases, the J end lost 5 bases, and 8 bases lay between the germline ends. CDR1 and CDR2 from the germline V gene are WNHNN and SYGVQD (reference sequence).

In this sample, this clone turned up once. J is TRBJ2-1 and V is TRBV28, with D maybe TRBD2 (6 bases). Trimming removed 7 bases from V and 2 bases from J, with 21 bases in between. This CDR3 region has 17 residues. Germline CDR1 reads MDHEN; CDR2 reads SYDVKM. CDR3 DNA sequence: TGTGCCAGCACCCTCACGGGGCGGGATTGGACCTACAATGAGCAGTTCTTC. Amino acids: CASTLTGRDWTYNEQFF.

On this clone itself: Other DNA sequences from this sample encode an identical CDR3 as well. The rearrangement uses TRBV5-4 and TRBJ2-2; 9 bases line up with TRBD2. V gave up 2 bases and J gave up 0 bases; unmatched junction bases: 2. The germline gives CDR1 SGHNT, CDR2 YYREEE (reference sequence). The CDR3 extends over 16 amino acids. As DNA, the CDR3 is TGTGCCAGCAGCTTAGGACTAGCGCCGAACACCGGGGAGCTGTTTTTT. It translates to CASSLGLAPNTGELFF.

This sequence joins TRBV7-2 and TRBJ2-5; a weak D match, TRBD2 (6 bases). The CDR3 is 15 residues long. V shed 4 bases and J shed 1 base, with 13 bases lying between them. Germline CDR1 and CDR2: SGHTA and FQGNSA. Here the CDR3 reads CASSSGGASQETQYF. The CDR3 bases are TGTGCCAGCAGCTCGGGCGGGGCGTCCCAAGAGACCCAGTACTTC.

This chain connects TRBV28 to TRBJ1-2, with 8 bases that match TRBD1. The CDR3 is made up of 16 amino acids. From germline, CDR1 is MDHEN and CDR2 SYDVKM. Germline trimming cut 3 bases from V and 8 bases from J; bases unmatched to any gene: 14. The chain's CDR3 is CASSFRRGQSLKGYTF. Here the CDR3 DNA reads TGTGCCAGCAGTTTTCGCAGGGGGCAAAGTCTGAAGGGCTACACCTTC.

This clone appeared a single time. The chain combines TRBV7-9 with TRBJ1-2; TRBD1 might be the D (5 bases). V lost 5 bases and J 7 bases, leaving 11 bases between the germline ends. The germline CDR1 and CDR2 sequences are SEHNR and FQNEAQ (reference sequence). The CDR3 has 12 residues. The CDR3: CASSVGTVGYTF. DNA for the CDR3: TGTGCCAGCAGCGTAGGGACCGTTGGCTACACCTTC. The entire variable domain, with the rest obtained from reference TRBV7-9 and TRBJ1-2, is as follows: DTGVSQNPRHKITKRGQNVTFRCDPISEHNRLYWYRQTLGQGPEFLTYFQNEAQLEKSRLLSDRFSAERPKGSFSTLEIQRTEQGDSAMYLCASSVGTVGYTFGSGTRLTVV.

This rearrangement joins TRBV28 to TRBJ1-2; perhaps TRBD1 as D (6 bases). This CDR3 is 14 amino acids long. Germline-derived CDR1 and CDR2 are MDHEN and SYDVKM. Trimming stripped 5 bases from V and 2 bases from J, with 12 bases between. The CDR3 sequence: CASSPGTSNYGYTF. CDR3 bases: TGTGCCAGCAGTCCGGGGACATCAAACTATGGCTACACCTTC.

The CDR3 bases are TGTGCCAGCAGCACAGGGGGACTGGGGGGGTCGAACACTGAAGCTTTCTTT. Its protein is CASSTGGLGGSNTEAFF. The chain carries TRBV6-4 and TRBJ1-1, with 8 nucleotides matching TRBD1. V lost 6 bases and J lost 1; bases outside the gene matches: 13. Germline CDR1 MRHNA, CDR2 SNTAGT. The CDR3 sequence is 17 residues long.

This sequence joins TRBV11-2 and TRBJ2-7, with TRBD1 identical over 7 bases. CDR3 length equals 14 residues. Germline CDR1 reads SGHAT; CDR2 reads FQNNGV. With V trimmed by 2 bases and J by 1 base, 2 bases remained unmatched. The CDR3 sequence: CASSLQGVSYEQYF. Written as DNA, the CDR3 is TGTGCCAGCAGCTTACAGGGGGTATCCTACGAGCAGTACTTC. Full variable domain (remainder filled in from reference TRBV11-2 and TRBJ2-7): EAGVAQSPRYKIIEKRQSVAFWCNPISGHATLYWYQQILGQGPKLLIQFQNNGVVDDSQLPKDRFSAERLKGVDSTLKIQPAKLEDSAVYLCASSLQGVSYEQYFGPGTRLTVT.